Given below is one T cell receptor beta chain in context. The table lists this clonotype with many counts. There is no known antigen for this receptor. No per-base quality is available; no much larger clone lies one base away. This record belongs to a study of blood T cells in healthy people across ages (dated by TCRdb to the mid-2010s). Background for the entire study: In model experiments, template switching captured about one uniquely barcoded TCR beta cDNA molecule for every two T cells. To track age-related changes in TCR beta repertoire diversity, the study relied on deep sequencing normalized with unique cDNA molecular identifiers. Four age groups were formed from the donors: young (average about 16 years), middle-aged (around 40), aged (more than 55) and long-lived (less than 85). To avoid experimental bias, donors of different ages were randomly spread across the sequencing lanes. For two donors (one aged 18 to 29 and one aged 80 or older), the study analyzed two additional independent replicas of 1 million unique cDNA reads from the same blood draw. Study-wide findings and limitations: Estimates of total diversity based on one million sequenced T cells were considered lower bounds and underestimates. Compared with the aged group, the long-lived group had more naive CD4+ T cells, fewer expanded clones and increased TCR diversity, suggesting age selection. Conclusive comparison of naive and antigen-experienced compartments was prevented by the profiling of bulk unsorted PBMCs. Because donor CMV infection status was unknown, age-related changes in expanded clonotypes were potentially confounded. The percentage of naive T cells measured by flow cytometry correlated strongly with observed TCR beta diversity. Observed TCR beta diversity per million T cells fell roughly linearly with age, and a significant reduction was already apparent by age around 40.

The method behind the library was 5' RACE. Sequencer: Illumina HiSeq 2500. A second PCR of 7 to 11 cycles was performed with a sample-barcoded 5' primer and a J-beta primer mix. A unique molecular identifier was introduced onto each TCR beta cDNA molecule by a template-switch 5' adaptor carrying 12 random nucleotides. Each sample yielded at least 2.5 million CDR3-containing paired-end reads. All of the RNA was converted into first-strand cDNA using the Mint cDNA synthesis kit, with a TRBC-specific oligonucleotide serving as the primer. After uracil-DNA glycosylase treatment, a first 18-cycle PCR used universal primers M1SS and BC2_uni_R on all cDNA. In the original analysis: Normalization of each sample was performed by random selection of 1 million high-quality reads, each carrying a distinct molecular identifier. Instead of being binned into consensus sequences, reads that shared molecular identifiers were thrown out. MiTCR, run with a Q25 quality threshold and the strictest error-elimination algorithm, handled CDR3 identification, clonotype clustering and error correction. A nonparametric unseen species model with Euler transformation was used to estimate lower-bound total TCR beta diversity. The public sequencing data were trimmed at Q25 with fastp and processed into clonotypes with MiXCR by TCRdb, which kept only in-frame beta chains. All rows with the same CDR3 protein become a single entry with the most common DNA and genes. Here the V and J calls rest on TCRdb's processing, not on the authors' analysis. The sample table lists approximately 810,000 distinct CDR3 sequences, roughly 40% of them with a count of one. The ten largest account for 13% of the sample.

From cysteine to phenylalanine, the CDR3 is 15 amino acids long. Solely the CDR3 DNA is kept, with 45 bases framed from the first base. Based on the germline V gene (reference sequence), the CDR1 and CDR2 sequences are LNHNV and YYDKDF. Trimming takes 0 bases from V and 1 base from J, and the germline ends sit 9 bases apart. Systemically healthy Caucasian individuals from Russia, approximately 39 in total and aged roughly 6 to 95 years, were included as donors. Each donor gave approximately 9.3 milliliters of peripheral blood, collected into EDTA-treated Vacutainer tubes. PBMCs were isolated by Ficoll-Paque density-gradient centrifugation, with at least 6 million obtained per sample. Trizol reagent was used to extract total RNA from PBMCs, with at least 6 micrograms per sample. The percentages of naive CD45RAhigh/CD27high T cells were determined by flow cytometry on a PBMC aliquot from every donor.

The clonotype originates from a man between 18 and 35 years old in good health. Sequenced sample: blood. Recombination joined TRBV15 with TRBJ1-2, with the D gene too uncertain to name. This receptor has the CDR3 CATSRDPTDNYGYTF. Here is the DNA: TGTGCCACCAGCAGAGACCCGACGGATAACTATGGCTACACCTTC.